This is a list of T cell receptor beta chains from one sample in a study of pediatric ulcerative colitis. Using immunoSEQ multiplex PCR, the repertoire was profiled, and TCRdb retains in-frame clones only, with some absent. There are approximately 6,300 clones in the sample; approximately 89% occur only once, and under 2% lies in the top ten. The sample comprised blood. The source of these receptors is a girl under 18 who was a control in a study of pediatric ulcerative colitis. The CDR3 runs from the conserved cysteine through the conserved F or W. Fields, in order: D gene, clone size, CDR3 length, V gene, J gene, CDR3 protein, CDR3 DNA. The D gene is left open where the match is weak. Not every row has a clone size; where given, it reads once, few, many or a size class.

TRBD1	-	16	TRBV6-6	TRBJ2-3	CASSYPPGQGADTQYF	TGTGCCAGCAGTTACCCCCCGGGACAGGGGGCGGATACGCAGTATTTT
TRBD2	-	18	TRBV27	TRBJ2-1	CASSTLGGTGLAGNEQFF	TGTGCCAGCAGTACCCTAGGGGGCACGGGACTAGCGGGGAATGAGCAGTTCTTC
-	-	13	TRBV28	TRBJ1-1	CASTDTLNTEAFF	TGTGCCAGCACGGATACACTGAACACTGAAGCTTTCTTT
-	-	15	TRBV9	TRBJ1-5	CASSVGIGTDQPQHF	TGTGCCAGCAGCGTAGGAATAGGGACGGATCAGCCCCAGCATTTT
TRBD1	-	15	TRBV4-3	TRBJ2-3	CASSQGGQGSDTQYF	TGCGCCAGCAGCCAAGGGGGACAGGGGTCAGATACGCAGTATTTT
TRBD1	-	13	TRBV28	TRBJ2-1	CASSLQGANEQFF	TGTGCCAGCAGCTTACAGGGGGCTAATGAGCAGTTCTTC
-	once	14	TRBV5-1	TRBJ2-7	CASSFAGQLYEQYF	TGCGCCAGCAGCTTCGCGGGACAGCTTTACGAGCAGTACTTC
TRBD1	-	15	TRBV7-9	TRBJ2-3	CASSLRGLSTDTQYF	TGTGCCAGCAGCTTAAGGGGGCTCAGCACAGATACGCAGTATTTT
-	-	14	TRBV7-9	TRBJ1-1	CASSAEGGATEAFF	TGTGCCAGCAGCGCCGAGGGGGGCGCCACTGAAGCTTTCTTT
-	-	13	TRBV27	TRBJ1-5	CASSLQQDQPQHF	TGTGCCAGCAGTTTACAGCAGGATCAGCCCCAGCATTTT
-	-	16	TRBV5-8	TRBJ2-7	CASSLELADTSYEQYF	TGTGCCAGCAGCTTGGAGCTAGCTGATACATCCTACGAGCAGTACTTC
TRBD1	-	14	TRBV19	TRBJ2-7	CASSIWDRGYEQYF	TGTGCCAGTAGTATTTGGGACAGGGGCTACGAGCAGTACTTC
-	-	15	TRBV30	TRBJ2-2	CAWTQGLPDTGELFF	TGTGCCTGGACACAGGGACTACCAGACACCGGGGAGCTGTTTTTT
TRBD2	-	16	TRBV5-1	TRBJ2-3	CASKLAGGPGTDTQYF	TGCGCCAGCAAACTAGCGGGAGGGCCGGGCACAGATACGCAGTATTTT
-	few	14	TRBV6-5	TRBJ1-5	CASSYGGINQPQHF	TGTGCCAGCAGTTACGGGGGTATCAATCAGCCCCAGCATTTT
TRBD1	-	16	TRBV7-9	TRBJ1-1	CASSRSRDRGHTEAFF	TGTGCCAGCAGTCGATCGAGGGACAGGGGGCATACTGAAGCTTTCTTT
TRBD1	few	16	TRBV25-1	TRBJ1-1	CASSARLTGSGTEAFF	TGTGCCAGCAGTGCTCGACTGACAGGGAGCGGCACTGAAGCTTTCTTT